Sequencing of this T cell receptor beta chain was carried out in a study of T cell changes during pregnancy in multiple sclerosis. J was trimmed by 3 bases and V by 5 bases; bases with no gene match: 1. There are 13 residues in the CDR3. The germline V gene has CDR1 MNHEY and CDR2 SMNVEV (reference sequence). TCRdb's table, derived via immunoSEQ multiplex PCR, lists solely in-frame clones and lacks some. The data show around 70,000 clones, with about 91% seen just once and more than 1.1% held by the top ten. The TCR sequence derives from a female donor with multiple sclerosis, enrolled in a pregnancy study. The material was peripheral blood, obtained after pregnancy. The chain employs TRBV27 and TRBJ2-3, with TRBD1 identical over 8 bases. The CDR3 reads CASSRQGTDTQYF. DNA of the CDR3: TGTGCCAGCAGTCGACAGGGGACAGATACGCAGTATTTT.